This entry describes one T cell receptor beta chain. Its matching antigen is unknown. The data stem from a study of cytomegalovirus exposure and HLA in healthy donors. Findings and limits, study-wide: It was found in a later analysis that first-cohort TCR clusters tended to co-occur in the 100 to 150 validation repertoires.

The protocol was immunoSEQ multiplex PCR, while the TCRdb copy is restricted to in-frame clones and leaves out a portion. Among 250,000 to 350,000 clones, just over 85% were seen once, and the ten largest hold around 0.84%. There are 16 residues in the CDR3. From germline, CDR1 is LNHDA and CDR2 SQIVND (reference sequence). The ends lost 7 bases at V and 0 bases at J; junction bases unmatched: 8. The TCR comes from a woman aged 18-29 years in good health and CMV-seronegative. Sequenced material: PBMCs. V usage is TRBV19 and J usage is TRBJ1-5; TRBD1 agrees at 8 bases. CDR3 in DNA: TGTGCCAGTAATGACAGGGGTGTTTTTAGCAATCAGCCCCAGCATTTT. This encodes CASNDRGVFSNQPQHF.